This T cell receptor beta chain stems from a study of T cell responses to AZD1222 COVID-19 vaccine listed by TCRdb under 2021. Study-wide context: TCR sequencing was performed for over 230 trial participants, of whom around 200 were given two doses of AZD1222 and around 25 were given two doses of MenACWY control vaccine. Trial participants were enrolled by age into subgroups of 18-55, 56-69 and 70-plus years, and around 150, 29 and 61 TCR-sequenced participants, respectively, were included in these subgroups.

The CDR3 regions of human TCRbeta chains were subjected to immunosequencing. Per the source publication's procedure: TCRs in the repertoires were compared against a reference library of SARS-CoV-2-specific TCRs that had been generated with the MIRA antigen-specificity platform. Breadth meant the fraction of unique TCRs that were SARS-CoV-2-associated, whereas depth meant the fraction of total T cells that were SARS-CoV-2-associated. Using the MIRA data, each spike-specific TCR was mapped to the spike region that the TCR reacts to and placed in a CD4 or CD8 class. Log10-transformed breadth and depth values were compared by one-way ANOVA with Sidak's multiple comparisons tests. Entries here come from immuneACCESS through TCRdb and include only in-frame sequences with V and J called. Some clones fail to appear in such tables; in the studies checked, an unresolved V gene covers under half of the shortfall, and the cause of the remainder is unknown. The DNA gave D and trimming, while V, J and clone size come from that table. In this sample the table shows over 75,000 clones, 75% to 90% of which occur a single time. Of the sample, about 2.5% is held by the ten largest clones.

The time point label, as the study defines it: about 28 days (+/-7) after the second vaccine dose. AZD1222 recipients given second doses at about 4 weeks or at about 12 weeks were pooled, since spike-specific TCR depth and breadth were not found to differ between the two schedules. Vaccinee samples came from UK trials COV001 and COV002, including a single-blind randomized controlled phase 2/3 trial of AZD1222 (ChAdOx1 nCoV-19) in healthy adults. Trial participant PBMC samples were collected at day 0 and day 28 after the second dose for TCRbeta chain sequencing. With regard to this clone: Which antigen it targets is not known. Base-call qualities are not available, and no considerably larger clone is one nucleotide away.

The study at large found these results: Nearly half of unique spike-specific TCRs reportedly recognized epitopes outside regions mutated in the B.1.351 and B.1.1.7 variants. Spike-specific TCR breadth and depth rose significantly after two AZD1222 doses compared with day 0 and with MenACWY recipients. Only five or six AZD1222 recipients were SARS-CoV-2 seropositive at baseline, limiting conclusions about previously exposed vaccinees. Participants were mostly white British, with more females than males. The authors suggested clonal diversity may have been underestimated. The 56-69-year group was small, and its depth increase did not reach significance, likely because of low power. The whole spike protein was spanned by vaccine-associated CD4 TCRs, and dominant responses were seen in regions 160-218 and 743-854. No day 14 peak-response samples were available, so repertoires were characterized only after the peak T cell response.

The CDR3, from cysteine to phenylalanine, totals 16 residues. The sequence is cut down to CDR3 DNA, 48 bases in frame from base 1. The germline V gene specifies SGHTA as CDR1 and FQGTGA as CDR2. Relative to germline, V is 4 bases shorter and J is 4 bases shorter, with 16 bases between their ends. The specimen was peripheral blood, collected 28 days after the second AZD1222 dose. The TCR originated in an adult who received the AZD1222 COVID-19 vaccine. The chain was built from TRBV7-3 and TRBJ2-2, with the D call tentatively TRBD1 or TRBD2, each fitting 6 bases. The CDR3: CASSSPKKGGTGELFF. The DNA sequence is given as TGTGCCAGCAGCTCCCCCAAAAAGGGGGGCACCGGGGAGCTGTTTTTT.